A single sample gave rise to the 25 T cell receptor beta chains below, sequenced in a study of PD-L1 blockade in urothelial cancer. Time point of the sample: peripheral blood 6 weeks after treatment start. TCRdb keeps only in-frame clones here, not all; method: immunoSEQ multiplex PCR. The sample includes about 110,000 clones, 91% of them seen just once. The specimen comprised PBMCs, sampled around atezolizumab (anti-PD-L1) treatment. The receptor source for this set is a man in his sixties with urothelial cancer.

This clone has a single count. The chain combines TRBV7-9 with TRBJ2-5; tentatively, D is TRBD2 (7 bases). Germline lookup yields CDR1 SEHNR and CDR2 FQNEAQ (reference sequence). The CDR3 loop spans 14 amino acids. Here the CDR3 reads CAIHEGGGQETQYF. The DNA of the CDR3 is TGTGCGATCCACGAGGGGGGGGGACAAGAGACCCAGTACTTC.

The chain has TRBV5-6 and TRBJ2-7, with a weak D call TRBD1 (6 bases). Trimming cost V 2 bases and J 3 bases, with 9 bases left between them. The CDR3 contains 13 residues. The germline V gene encodes CDR1 SGHDT and CDR2 YYEEEE. This chain's CDR3 is CASSFDRSYEQYF. CDR3 bases: TGTGCCAGCAGCTTCGACAGGAGCTACGAGCAGTACTTC. The complete variable domain, with remaining parts taken from reference TRBV5-6 and TRBJ2-7, reads DAGVTQSPTHLIKTRGQQVTLRCSPKSGHDTVSWYQQALGQGPQFIFQYYEEEERQRGNFPDRFSGHQFPNYSSELNVNALLLGDSALYLCASSFDRSYEQYFGPGTRLTVT.

The rearrangement uses TRBV9 and TRBJ2-1; 13 positions agree with TRBD2. The junction had 6 bases not matched to a gene; V was cut back by 3 bases and J by 9 bases. The CDR3 covers 15 residues. Germline CDR1 and CDR2: SGDLS and YYNGEE. CDR3 coding DNA: TGTGCCAGCAGCGCGACTAGCGGGAGGCTCGGTGAGCAGTTCTTC. As protein: CASSATSGRLGEQFF.

This chain links TRBV9 with TRBJ1-1; D ambiguous. The CDR3 has 15 residues. CDR1 is SGDLS, CDR2 YYNGEE, per germline. V shed 0 bases and J shed 4 bases, with 13 bases lying between them. The CDR3 coding sequence is TGTGCCAGCAGCGTAGCACCCCGGGTTGGCACTGAAGCTTTCTTT. Translated: CASSVAPRVGTEAFF.

This chain connects TRBV30 to TRBJ1-5; maybe TRBD1 (6 bases). The CDR3 runs 13 residues. The germline gives CDR1 GTSNPN, CDR2 SVGIG (reference sequence). V gave up 2 bases and J gave up 4 bases, with 9 bases separating them. CDR3: CAWSHRDNQPQHF. The DNA for the CDR3 is TGTGCCTGGAGTCACAGGGATAATCAGCCCCAGCATTTT.

The chain is built from TRBV21-1 and TRBJ2-1; the table names TRBD2, a call not compared with the DNA. TRBV21-1 is assigned pseudogene status. CDR3 length: 19 amino acids. The CDR3 DNA sequence: TGTGCCAGCAGCAAGGAAACCTGTGAAAGCGCGGTCGACTACAATGAGCAGTTCTTC. This gives the protein CASSKETCESAVDYNEQFF.

The CDR3 coding sequence is TGTGCCAGCAGCTCCTCCCGTGGCGGGGGGTCCTACAATGAGCAGTTCTTC. Residues: CASSSSRGGGSYNEQFF. The J gene is TRBJ2-1, the V gene TRBV11-2; 8 bases line up with TRBD2. The trim removed 4 bases at V and 1 base at J, leaving 9 bases unmatched. There are 17 residues in the CDR3. CDR1 SGHAT and CDR2 FQNNGV come from the germline V gene.

The chain uses TRBV5-1 and TRBJ2-1; 16 nucleotides align to TRBD2. The CDR3 spans 17 residues. J gave up 7 bases and V 7 bases, and 11 bases lay outside the gene matches. The V gene's germline CDR1 is SGHRS and CDR2 YFSETQ. The CDR3 DNA reads as TGCGCCAGCCGTCCCGGGACTAGCGGGGGGGCGGAAAATGAGCAGTTCTTC. This sequence encodes CASRPGTSGGAENEQFF.

Here the CDR3 DNA reads TGCGCCAGCAGCCAATTGGCCGGACAGGGCACTAATGAAAAACTGTTTTTT. As protein: CASSQLAGQGTNEKLFF. The chain joins TRBV4-3 to TRBJ1-4; 8 bases match TRBD1. The J segment lost 2 bases and the V segment lost 2 bases, leaving 7 bases of the junction unmatched. CDR1 is LGHNA and CDR2 is YSLEER in the germline V gene. There are 17 residues in the CDR3.

The rearrangement joins TRBV28 to TRBJ1-4, with 9 bases fitting TRBD1. The germline V gene encodes CDR1 MDHEN and CDR2 SYDVKM. V lost 4 bases and J lost 8; bases outside the gene matches: 8. This CDR3 contains 15 residues. The CDR3, as DNA: TGTGCCAGCAGTTCGGGACAGGGACAGGTAGAAAAACTGTTTTTT. Translated, it gives CASSSGQGQVEKLFF.

This chain uses TRBV18 with TRBJ2-3; D possibly corresponds to TRBD1 (6 bases). Germline CDR1 reads KGHSH; CDR2 reads LQKENI. Trimming removed 0 bases at V and 3 bases at J, with 16 bases between. The length of the CDR3 is 17 residues. DNA of the CDR3: TGTGCCAGCTCACCACCCACAGGGTCGACCCGGACAGATACGCAGTATTTT. Protein sequence: CASSPPTGSTRTDTQYF.

The J gene is TRBJ1-1, the V gene TRBV7-9; 9 bases agree with TRBD1. The CDR3 covers 18 residues. CDR1 is SEHNR and CDR2 is FQNEAQ in the germline V gene (reference sequence). After removal of 3 bases from V and 5 bases from J, the junction contained 16 bases not matched to a gene. CDR3 nucleotide sequence: TGTGCCAGCAGCTTTCTGGGGGGAACAGGGGGCAAGGGGACTGAAGCTTTCTTT. Residues: CASSFLGGTGGKGTEAFF.

The rearrangement uses TRBV7-3 and TRBJ2-1; 12 nucleotides line up with TRBD2. V was pared by 5 bases and J by 10 bases, with 9 bases of the junction left unmatched. The CDR3 has 15 residues. CDR1 is SGHTA, CDR2 FQGTGA, per germline. CDR3 residues: CASSRQLAGGGEQFF. Written as DNA, the CDR3 is TGTGCCAGCAGCCGACAACTAGCGGGGGGTGGCGAGCAGTTCTTC.

The V call is TRBV9, the J call TRBJ2-3; D not resolved. The CDR3 extends over 13 amino acids. Germline V gene lookup returns CDR1 SGDLS and CDR2 YYNGEE. V gave up 0 bases and J gave up 4 bases, with 6 bases separating them. CDR3 nucleotides: TGTGCCAGCAGCGTAGCTAGTGCAGATACGCAGTATTTT. Translating gives CASSVASADTQYF.

The CDR3 spells CASSYGLVSSYNEQFF. The CDR3 coding sequence is TGCGCCAGCAGCTACGGACTGGTAAGCTCCTACAATGAGCAGTTCTTC. The genes are TRBV5-1 and TRBJ2-1, with D perhaps matching TRBD2 (5 bases). The germline V and J ends were trimmed by 3 bases and 0 bases, with 13 bases remaining between them. Germline V gives CDR1 SGHRS, CDR2 YFSETQ. The CDR3 totals 16 residues.

This clone is labeled as large (0.1 to 1%). The CDR3 loop reads CASSLGDFSYEQYF. CDR3 nucleotide sequence: TGTGCCAGCAGTCTTGGGGACTTCTCCTACGAGCAGTACTTC. V and J are TRBV6-6 and TRBJ2-7; the D gene is possibly TRBD2 (6 bases). Germline V lookup: CDR1 MNHNY, CDR2 SVGAGI (reference sequence). This CDR3 is built from 14 residues. V gave up 5 bases and J gave up 0 bases, with 11 bases separating them.

The chain combines TRBV5-1 with TRBJ2-3; D ambiguous. Germline V gene data show CDR1 as SGHRS and CDR2 as YFSETQ. The CDR3 length is 16 residues. Trimming took off 4 bases at V and 2 bases at J, with 17 bases between the two ends. As DNA, the CDR3 is TGCGCCAGCAGCCGCGCACTCCTACGTAACACAGATACGCAGTATTTT. Residues: CASSRALLRNTDTQYF. The full variable domain, with the rest looked up from reference TRBV5-1 and TRBJ2-3, is KAGVTQTPRYLIKTRGQQVTLSCSPISGHRSVSWYQQTPGQGLQFLFEYFSETQRNKGNFPGRFSGRQFSNSRSEMNVSTLELGDSALYLCASSRALLRNTDTQYFGPGTRLTVL.

V usage is TRBV28 and J usage is TRBJ2-7; no clear D. Germline loops: CDR1 MDHEN, CDR2 SYDVKM. The V and J ends lost 4 bases and 4 bases respectively, with 8 bases between them. The CDR3 is made up of 12 amino acids. Written as DNA, the CDR3 is TGTGCCAGCAGTTCCTCTGTTTACGAGCAGTACTTC. Encoded protein: CASSSSVYEQYF.

The chain employs TRBV6-1 and TRBJ1-5; 7 positions agree with TRBD1. Unmatched junction bases numbered 5, after V lost 5 bases and J lost 7 bases. Germline CDR1 MNHNS, CDR2 SASEGT. The CDR3 has 13 residues. CDR3 region: CASSRQGEQPQHF. CDR3 coding DNA: TGTGCCAGCAGTAGACAGGGAGAGCAGCCCCAGCATTTT.

This clone was detected only a few times. This chain joins TRBV6-5 and TRBJ2-2, with 8 bases that match TRBD1. Germline CDR1 reads MNHEY; CDR2 reads SVGAGI. V dropped 5 bases and J dropped 6; count of bases not matched to a gene: 5. The CDR3 has 14 amino acids. Written as DNA, the CDR3 is TGTGCCAGCAGTCGGACAGGGACGGCCGGGGAGCTGTTTTTT. Encoded protein: CASSRTGTAGELFF.

The chain links TRBV7-2 to TRBJ2-1; 10 bases are shared with TRBD2. Per the germline V gene, CDR1 is SGHTA and CDR2 is FQGNSA. This CDR3 has 19 amino acids. Losses at the gene ends were 5 bases for V and 0 bases for J; bases not matched to a gene: 13. CDR3 nucleotide sequence: TGTGCCAGCAGCCCTCGAAGAACTAGCGGGACCGGCTCCTACAATGAGCAGTTCTTC. Translated: CASSPRRTSGTGSYNEQFF.

The chain carries TRBV5-1 and TRBJ2-7; perhaps TRBD1 as D (6 bases). The CDR3 has 13 residues. Looked up from germline, CDR1 is SGHRS and CDR2 is YFSETQ. V gave up 4 bases and J gave up 4 bases, with 12 bases separating them. The CDR3 is CASSPRTEYEQYF. CDR3 sequence (DNA): TGCGCCAGCAGCCCGAGGACAGAATACGAGCAGTACTTC.

The chain is built from TRBV25-1 and TRBJ2-2, with D perhaps TRBD1 (6 bases). Germline CDR1 reads MGHDK; CDR2 reads SYGVNS. The V end lost 4 bases, the J end lost 1 base, and 10 bases lay between the germline ends. The CDR3 is made up of 15 amino acids. CDR3 in DNA: TGTGCCAGCAGTGCCGCAGGGGTGAACACCGGGGAGCTGTTTTTT. It yields the protein CASSAAGVNTGELFF.

CDR3 DNA sequence: TGTGCTAGTGGTTTTAGCTCGGAAATCTTGGAAACTTTCTTT. This translates into CASGFSSEILETFF. The J gene is TRBJ1-1, the V gene TRBV12-5, with D unresolved. Trimming left V 3 bases short and J 12 bases short, with 20 bases between. The CDR3 has 14 residues. Germline V gene lookup returns CDR1 LGHNT and CDR2 FRNRAP.

The chain has TRBV6-5 and TRBJ2-7; 8 bases align to TRBD1. V trimming: 4 bases; J trimming: 3 bases; junction bases outside the gene matches: 5. CDR3 length: 14 amino acids. CDR1 MNHEY and CDR2 SVGAGI come from the germline V gene. The CDR3 protein is CASSLTGQVYEQYF. The DNA of the CDR3 is TGTGCCAGCAGTTTAACGGGACAGGTCTACGAGCAGTACTTC.